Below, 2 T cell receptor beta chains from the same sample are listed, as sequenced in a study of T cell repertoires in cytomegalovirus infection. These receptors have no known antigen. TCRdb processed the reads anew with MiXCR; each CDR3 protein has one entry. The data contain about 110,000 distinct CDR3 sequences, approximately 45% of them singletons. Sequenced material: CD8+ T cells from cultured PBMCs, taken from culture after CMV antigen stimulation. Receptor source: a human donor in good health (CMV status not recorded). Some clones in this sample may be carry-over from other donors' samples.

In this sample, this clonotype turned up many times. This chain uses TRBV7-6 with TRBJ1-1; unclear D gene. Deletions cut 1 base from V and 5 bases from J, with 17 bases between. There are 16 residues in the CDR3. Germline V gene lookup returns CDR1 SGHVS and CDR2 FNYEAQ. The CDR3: CASSLGGGEIVTEAFF. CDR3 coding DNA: TGTGCCAGCAGCTTAGGGGGTGGGGAGATAGTTACTGAAGCTTTCTTT. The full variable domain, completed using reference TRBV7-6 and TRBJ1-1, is GAGVSQSPRYKVTKRGQDVALRCDPISGHVSLYWYRQALGQGPEFLTYFNYEAQQDKSGLPNDRFSAERPEGSISTLTIQRTEQRDSAMYRCASSLGGGEIVTEAFFGQGTRLTVV.

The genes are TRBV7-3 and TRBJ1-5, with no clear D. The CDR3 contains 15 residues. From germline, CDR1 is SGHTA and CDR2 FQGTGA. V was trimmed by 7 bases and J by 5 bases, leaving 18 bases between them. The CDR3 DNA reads TGTGCCAGCACTTCAGCCCCGGGGTTAGATCAGCCCCAGCATTTT. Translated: CASTSAPGLDQPQHF.